This T cell receptor (beta chain) is from a study of sequential checkpoint blockade in melanoma. Study results and caveats: Clinical benefit was about 30 times likelier when tumor T-cell fraction and clonality increased.

As for this clone: The antigen is unknown.

The V gene's germline CDR1 is SGDLS and CDR2 YYNGEE. The CDR3 contains 12 residues. V dropped 3 bases and J dropped 5 bases, with 9 bases sitting between them. The data were produced by immunoSEQ multiplex PCR, yet TCRdb's version contains in-frame clones alone and is incomplete. The table lists 15,000 to 20,000 clones, more than 65% of them singletons. Sample treatment: randomized to nivolumab then ipilimumab (arm A) or the reverse (arm B). Material: tumor tissue (inferred from file names), obtained from a patient given nivolumab and ipilimumab in sequence. The chain links TRBV9 to TRBJ2-7; D is unresolved. The clonotype was recovered from a human donor with melanoma. CDR3 sequence: CASSGALNEQYF. CDR3 sequence (DNA): TGTGCCAGCAGCGGCGCCCTTAACGAGCAGTACTTC.